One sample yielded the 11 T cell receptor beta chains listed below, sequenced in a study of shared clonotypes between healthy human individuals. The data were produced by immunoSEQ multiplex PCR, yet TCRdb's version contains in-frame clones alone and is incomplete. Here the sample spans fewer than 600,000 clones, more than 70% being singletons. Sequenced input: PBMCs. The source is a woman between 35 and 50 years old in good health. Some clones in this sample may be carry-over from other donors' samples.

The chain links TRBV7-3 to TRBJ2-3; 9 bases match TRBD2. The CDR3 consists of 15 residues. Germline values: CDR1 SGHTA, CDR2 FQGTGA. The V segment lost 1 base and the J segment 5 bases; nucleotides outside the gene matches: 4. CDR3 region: CASSLRGGRVDTQYF. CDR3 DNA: TGTGCCAGCAGCTTAAGAGGCGGGAGGGTAGATACGCAGTATTTT.

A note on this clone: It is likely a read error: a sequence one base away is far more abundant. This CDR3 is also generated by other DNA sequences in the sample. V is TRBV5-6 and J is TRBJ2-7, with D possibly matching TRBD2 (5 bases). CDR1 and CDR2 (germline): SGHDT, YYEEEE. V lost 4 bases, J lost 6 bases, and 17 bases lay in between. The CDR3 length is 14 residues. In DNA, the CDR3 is TGTGCCAGCAGCCCCGGGGAGTTCGCCTCCGAGCAGTACTTC. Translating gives CASSPGEFASEQYF.

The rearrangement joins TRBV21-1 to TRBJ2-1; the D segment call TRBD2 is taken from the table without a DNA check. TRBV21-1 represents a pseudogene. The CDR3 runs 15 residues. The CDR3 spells CASSVTSGRYNEQFF. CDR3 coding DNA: TGTGCCAGCAGTGTCACTAGCGGGAGGTACAATGAGCAGTTCTTC.

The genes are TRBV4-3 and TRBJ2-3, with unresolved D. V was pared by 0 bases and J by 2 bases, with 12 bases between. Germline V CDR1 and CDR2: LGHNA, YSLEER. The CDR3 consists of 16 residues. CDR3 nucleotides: TGCGCCAGCAGCCAAGATTCGACTGGAAACACAGATACGCAGTATTTT. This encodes CASSQDSTGNTDTQYF.

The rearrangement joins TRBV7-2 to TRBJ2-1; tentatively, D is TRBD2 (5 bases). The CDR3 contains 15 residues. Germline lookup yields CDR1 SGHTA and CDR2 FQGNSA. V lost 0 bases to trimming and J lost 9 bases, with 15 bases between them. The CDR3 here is CASSLALGFGGEQFF. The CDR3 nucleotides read TGTGCCAGCAGCTTAGCGCTGGGATTTGGAGGTGAGCAGTTCTTC.

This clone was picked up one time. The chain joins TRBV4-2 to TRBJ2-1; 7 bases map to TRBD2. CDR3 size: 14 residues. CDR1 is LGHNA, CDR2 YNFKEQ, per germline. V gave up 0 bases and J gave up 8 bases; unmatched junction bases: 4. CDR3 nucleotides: TGTGCCAGCAGCCAAGATCGGGGGGTCGATGAGCAGTTCTTC. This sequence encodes CASSQDRGVDEQFF.

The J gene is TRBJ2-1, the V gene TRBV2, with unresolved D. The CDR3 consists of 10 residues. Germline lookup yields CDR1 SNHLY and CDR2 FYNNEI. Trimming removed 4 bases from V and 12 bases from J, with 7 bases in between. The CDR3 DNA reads TGTGCCAGCAGTGTGGTAGTGCAGTTCTTC. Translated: CASSVVVQFF.

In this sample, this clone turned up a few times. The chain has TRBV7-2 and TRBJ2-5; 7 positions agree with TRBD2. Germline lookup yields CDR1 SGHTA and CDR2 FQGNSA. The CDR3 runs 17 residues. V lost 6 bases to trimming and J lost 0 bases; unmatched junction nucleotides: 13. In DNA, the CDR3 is TGTGCCAGCAGGCTTGGGAGGGGTTGGGGAAACCAAGAGACCCAGTACTTC. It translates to CASRLGRGWGNQETQYF.

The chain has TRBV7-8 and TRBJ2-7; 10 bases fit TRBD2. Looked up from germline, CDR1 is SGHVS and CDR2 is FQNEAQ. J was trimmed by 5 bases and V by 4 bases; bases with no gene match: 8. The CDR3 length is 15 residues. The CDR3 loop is CASSSLAGVYHEQYF. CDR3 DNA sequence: TGTGCCAGCAGCTCGCTAGCGGGAGTTTACCACGAGCAGTACTTC.

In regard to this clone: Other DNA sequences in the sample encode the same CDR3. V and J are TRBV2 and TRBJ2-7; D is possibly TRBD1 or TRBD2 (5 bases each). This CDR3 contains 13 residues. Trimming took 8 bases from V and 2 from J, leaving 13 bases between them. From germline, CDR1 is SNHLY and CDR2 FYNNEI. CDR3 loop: CASSGTGAYEQYF. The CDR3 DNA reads TGTGCCAGCTCCGGGACCGGGGCCTACGAGCAGTACTTC.

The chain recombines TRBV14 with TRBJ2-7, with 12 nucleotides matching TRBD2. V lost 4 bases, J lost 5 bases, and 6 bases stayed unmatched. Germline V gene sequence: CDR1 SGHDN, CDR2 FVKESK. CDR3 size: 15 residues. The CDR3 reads CASSPRLAGVDEQYF. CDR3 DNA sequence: TGTGCCAGCAGCCCCCGACTAGCGGGAGTCGACGAGCAGTACTTC. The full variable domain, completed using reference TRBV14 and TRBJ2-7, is EAGVTQFPSHSVIEKGQTVTLRCDPISGHDNLYWYRRVMGKEIKFLLHFVKESKQDESGMPNNRFLAERTGGTYSTLKVQPAELEDSGVYFCASSPRLAGVDEQYFGPGTRLTVT.